The rows below give T cell receptor beta chains drawn from one sample of a study of CD8+ T cells in alopecia areata. Assay used: immunoSEQ multiplex PCR; TCRdb lists only in-frame clones, some missing. The sample yields 150,000 to 200,000 clones, roughly 64% seen once. The sequences come from CD4+ T cells sorted from blood, collected at week 24, from a patient treated with tofacitinib. These receptors were taken from a human donor with alopecia areata. Both conserved end residues are part of each CDR3. A D gene is named only where the DNA matches it firmly. Size values are once, few and many counts, or a class for expanded clones, and some rows have none.

clone_size: NA
j_call: TRBJ2-4
v_call: TRBV5-6
d_call: NA
cdr3_aa: CASSLTAKNIQYF
cdr3_nt: TGTGCCAGCAGCCTTACAGCCAAAAACATTCAGTACTTC

clone_size: few
j_call: TRBJ1-1
v_call: TRBV7-2
d_call: TRBD1
cdr3_aa: CASSLDRDTEAFF
cdr3_nt: TGTGCCAGCAGCTTGGACAGGGACACTGAAGCTTTCTTT

clone_size: NA
j_call: TRBJ1-1
v_call: TRBV5-4
d_call: TRBD1
cdr3_aa: CASSPDPPTGRRNTEAFF
cdr3_nt: TGTGCCAGCAGCCCCGACCCGCCGACAGGGCGGAGGAACACTGAAGCTTTCTTT

clone_size: NA
j_call: TRBJ2-7
v_call: TRBV2
d_call: NA
cdr3_aa: CASRPSTFEGGGQPYEQYF
cdr3_nt: TGTGCCAGCAGGCCCTCGACCTTCGAGGGGGGCGGGCAGCCCTACGAGCAGTACTTC

clone_size: NA
j_call: TRBJ2-3
v_call: TRBV13
d_call: NA
cdr3_aa: CASRYTDTQYF
cdr3_nt: TGTGCCAGCCGTTACACAGATACGCAGTATTTT

clone_size: NA
j_call: TRBJ2-7
v_call: TRBV28
d_call: NA
cdr3_aa: CASSLGGFYEQYF
cdr3_nt: TGTGCCAGCAGTCTCGGGGGCTTTTACGAGCAGTACTTC

clone_size: NA
j_call: TRBJ2-7
v_call: TRBV29-1
d_call: TRBD1
cdr3_aa: CSVRSVGTGGFEQYF
cdr3_nt: TGCAGCGTACGAAGCGTAGGGACAGGGGGCTTCGAGCAGTACTTC

clone_size: NA
j_call: TRBJ2-3
v_call: TRBV30
d_call: NA
cdr3_aa: CAWMLTDTQYF
cdr3_nt: TGTGCCTGGATGCTGACAGATACGCAGTATTTT

clone_size: few
j_call: TRBJ2-3
v_call: TRBV5-1
d_call: NA
cdr3_aa: CASSLVWGNTDTQYF
cdr3_nt: TGCGCCAGCAGCTTGGTATGGGGTAACACAGATACGCAGTATTTT

clone_size: NA
j_call: TRBJ2-5
v_call: TRBV7-9
d_call: TRBD2
cdr3_aa: CASSFSGTSGQETQYF
cdr3_nt: TGTGCCAGCAGCTTCAGCGGGACTAGCGGTCAAGAGACCCAGTACTTC

clone_size: few
j_call: TRBJ2-3
v_call: TRBV30
d_call: NA
cdr3_aa: CAWSVVGTDTQYF
cdr3_nt: TGTGCCTGGAGTGTGGTTGGCACAGATACGCAGTATTTT

clone_size: few
j_call: TRBJ2-4
v_call: TRBV5-6
d_call: NA
cdr3_aa: CASSLNPGLDIQYF
cdr3_nt: TGTGCCAGCAGCTTAAATCCGGGATTGGACATTCAGTACTTC

clone_size: NA
j_call: TRBJ1-4
v_call: TRBV30
d_call: TRBD1
cdr3_aa: CACSGTGDEKLFF
cdr3_nt: TGTGCCTGCTCCGGGACAGGGGATGAAAAACTGTTTTTT

clone_size: NA
j_call: TRBJ2-3
v_call: TRBV4-3
d_call: NA
cdr3_aa: CASSQDLIGQAQYF
cdr3_nt: TGCGCCAGCAGCCAAGACCTTATCGGGCAGGCGCAGTATTTT

clone_size: NA
j_call: TRBJ2-7
v_call: TRBV7-2
d_call: TRBD1
cdr3_aa: CASSRQGLPDYEQYF
cdr3_nt: TGTGCCAGCAGCCGACAGGGCCTCCCTGACTACGAGCAGTACTTC

clone_size: NA
j_call: TRBJ2-5
v_call: TRBV7-9
d_call: TRBD1
cdr3_aa: CASSFGTGVQETQYF
cdr3_nt: TGTGCCAGCAGCTTCGGGACAGGTGTACAAGAGACCCAGTACTTC

clone_size: NA
j_call: TRBJ2-1
v_call: TRBV6-6
d_call: NA
cdr3_aa: CAIRPQGLAAYNEQFF
cdr3_nt: TGTGCCATCAGACCCCAAGGGCTAGCTGCCTACAATGAGCAGTTCTTC

clone_size: NA
j_call: TRBJ1-3
v_call: TRBV4-2
d_call: NA
cdr3_aa: CASSQEVGGHSGNTIYF
cdr3_nt: TGTGCCAGCAGCCAAGAAGTTGGTGGGCACTCTGGAAACACCATATATTTT

clone_size: few
j_call: TRBJ2-7
v_call: TRBV7-3
d_call: TRBD2
cdr3_aa: CASSLGLAGTYEQYF
cdr3_nt: TGTGCCAGCAGCTTGGGACTAGCGGGAACCTACGAGCAGTACTTC

clone_size: few
j_call: TRBJ1-6
v_call: TRBV5-6
d_call: TRBD1
cdr3_aa: CASSRGQGADSPLHF
cdr3_nt: TGTGCCAGCAGCCGGGGACAGGGGGCGGATTCACCCCTCCACTTT

clone_size: NA
j_call: TRBJ1-5
v_call: TRBV9
d_call: TRBD1
cdr3_aa: CASSVEGTANFNQPQHF
cdr3_nt: TGTGCCAGCAGCGTAGAGGGGACAGCAAATTTTAATCAGCCCCAGCATTTT

clone_size: few
j_call: TRBJ2-5
v_call: TRBV5-1
d_call: TRBD1
cdr3_aa: CASSSGQGSSGPETQYF
cdr3_nt: TGCGCCAGCAGCTCGGGACAGGGGTCCTCAGGGCCGGAGACCCAGTACTTC

clone_size: NA
j_call: TRBJ2-7
v_call: TRBV15
d_call: NA
cdr3_aa: CATSRDRVHEQYF
cdr3_nt: TGTGCCACCAGCAGAGATCGCGTCCACGAGCAGTACTTC

clone_size: NA
j_call: TRBJ2-5
v_call: TRBV15
d_call: NA
cdr3_aa: CATSRESGETQYF
cdr3_nt: TGTGCCACCAGCAGAGAGTCCGGGGAGACCCAGTACTTC

clone_size: NA
j_call: TRBJ1-2
v_call: TRBV14
d_call: NA
cdr3_aa: CASSQAGYGYTF
cdr3_nt: TGTGCCAGCAGCCAGGCCGGCTATGGCTACACCTTC

clone_size: NA
j_call: TRBJ1-2
v_call: TRBV5-1
d_call: NA
cdr3_aa: CASSLDPGGGYTF
cdr3_nt: TGCGCCAGCAGCTTGGATCCGGGTGGTGGCTACACCTTC

clone_size: NA
j_call: TRBJ2-3
v_call: TRBV2
d_call: NA
cdr3_aa: CASSPEGDTQYF
cdr3_nt: TGTGCCAGCAGCCCCGAGGGGGATACGCAGTATTTT

clone_size: NA
j_call: TRBJ1-1
v_call: TRBV19
d_call: NA
cdr3_aa: CASIPGQLNTEAFF
cdr3_nt: TGTGCCAGTATTCCGGGACAACTGAACACTGAAGCTTTCTTT

clone_size: NA
j_call: TRBJ2-7
v_call: TRBV7-3
d_call: NA
cdr3_aa: CASSLVAYEQYF
cdr3_nt: TGTGCCAGCAGCTTAGTAGCCTACGAGCAGTACTTC

clone_size: NA
j_call: TRBJ2-5
v_call: TRBV6-5
d_call: TRBD1
cdr3_aa: CASSRQGWDQETQYF
cdr3_nt: TGTGCCAGCAGCCGACAGGGTTGGGACCAAGAGACCCAGTACTTC

clone_size: NA
j_call: TRBJ2-2
v_call: TRBV27
d_call: TRBD2
cdr3_aa: CASSPGRADTGELFF
cdr3_nt: TGTGCCAGCAGTCCTGGGAGGGCGGACACCGGGGAGCTGTTTTTT

clone_size: NA
j_call: TRBJ2-3
v_call: TRBV29-1
d_call: NA
cdr3_aa: CSVVPRRATDTQYF
cdr3_nt: TGCAGCGTTGTGCCTCGAAGGGCAACAGATACGCAGTATTTT

clone_size: NA
j_call: TRBJ1-1
v_call: TRBV7-2
d_call: NA
cdr3_aa: CASSSTAMNTEAFF
cdr3_nt: TGTGCCAGCAGCTCGACCGCGATGAACACTGAAGCTTTCTTT

clone_size: NA
j_call: TRBJ1-2
v_call: TRBV28
d_call: NA
cdr3_aa: CASSPQQGTYGYTF
cdr3_nt: TGTGCCAGCAGCCCGCAACAGGGAACCTATGGCTACACCTTC

clone_size: NA
j_call: TRBJ2-7
v_call: TRBV6-6
d_call: TRBD1
cdr3_aa: CASGQGYEQYF
cdr3_nt: TGTGCCAGCGGACAGGGTTACGAGCAGTACTTC

clone_size: NA
j_call: TRBJ2-5
v_call: TRBV28
d_call: TRBD2
cdr3_aa: CASTTSGRVRETQYF
cdr3_nt: TGTGCCAGCACCACTAGCGGGAGGGTTCGAGAGACCCAGTACTTC

clone_size: NA
j_call: TRBJ2-3
v_call: TRBV7-2
d_call: NA
cdr3_aa: CASSLVFVGGSTDTQYF
cdr3_nt: TGTGCCAGCAGCTTAGTATTCGTAGGAGGTAGCACAGATACGCAGTATTTT

clone_size: NA
j_call: TRBJ1-1
v_call: TRBV5-1
d_call: NA
cdr3_aa: CASSLLGDTEAFF
cdr3_nt: TGCGCCAGCAGCTTATTAGGGGATACTGAAGCTTTCTTT

clone_size: NA
j_call: TRBJ2-6
v_call: TRBV5-1
d_call: NA
cdr3_aa: CASSLAHSGANVLTF
cdr3_nt: TGCGCCAGCAGCTTGGCCCATTCTGGGGCCAACGTCCTGACTTTC

clone_size: NA
j_call: TRBJ2-1
v_call: TRBV4-3
d_call: NA
cdr3_aa: CASSQGGPGGDEQFF
cdr3_nt: TGCGCCAGCAGCCAAGGGGGCCCAGGGGGGGATGAGCAGTTCTTC

clone_size: NA
j_call: TRBJ2-7
v_call: TRBV18
d_call: NA
cdr3_aa: CASSPPVTTGEQYF
cdr3_nt: TGTGCCAGCTCACCGCCCGTGACGACTGGAGAGCAGTACTTC

clone_size: NA
j_call: TRBJ2-1
v_call: TRBV9
d_call: NA
cdr3_aa: CASGGAGSYNEQFF
cdr3_nt: TGTGCCAGCGGCGGGGCGGGTTCTTACAATGAGCAGTTCTTC

clone_size: once
j_call: TRBJ1-1
v_call: TRBV5-1
d_call: NA
cdr3_aa: CASSFVSGDMNTEAFF
cdr3_nt: TGCGCCAGCAGCTTCGTCTCCGGAGATATGAACACTGAAGCTTTCTTT

clone_size: few
j_call: TRBJ1-1
v_call: TRBV11-2
d_call: TRBD1
cdr3_aa: CASSLDRGKAFF
cdr3_nt: TGTGCCAGCAGCTTAGACAGGGGGAAAGCTTTCTTT

clone_size: NA
j_call: TRBJ1-2
v_call: TRBV5-1
d_call: TRBD1
cdr3_aa: CASSLDPLTGRWYGYTF
cdr3_nt: TGCGCCAGCAGCTTGGACCCTCTGACAGGGAGATGGTATGGCTACACCTTC

clone_size: once
j_call: TRBJ1-5
v_call: TRBV30
d_call: NA
cdr3_aa: CAWSGTRRQPQHF
cdr3_nt: TGTGCCTGGAGTGGGACACGTAGGCAGCCCCAGCATTTT

clone_size: NA
j_call: TRBJ1-5
v_call: TRBV4-2
d_call: NA
cdr3_aa: CASSPIVNQGNQPQHF
cdr3_nt: TGTGCCAGCAGCCCGATCGTTAACCAGGGCAATCAGCCCCAGCATTTT

clone_size: few
j_call: TRBJ2-7
v_call: TRBV4-3
d_call: NA
cdr3_aa: CASSQAYMTWPRSEQYF
cdr3_nt: TGCGCCAGCAGCCAAGCCTACATGACATGGCCTAGGAGCGAGCAGTACTTC

clone_size: NA
j_call: TRBJ2-5
v_call: TRBV19
d_call: NA
cdr3_aa: CASSPRTEQETQYF
cdr3_nt: TGTGCCAGTAGTCCACGGACGGAGCAAGAGACCCAGTACTTC

clone_size: few
j_call: TRBJ2-5
v_call: TRBV29-1
d_call: TRBD2
cdr3_aa: CSVLTSGRETQYF
cdr3_nt: TGCAGCGTGCTGACTAGCGGTCGGGAGACCCAGTACTTC

clone_size: NA
j_call: TRBJ2-6
v_call: TRBV2
d_call: TRBD2
cdr3_aa: CASTMGLAGSGANVLTF
cdr3_nt: TGTGCCAGTACTATGGGACTAGCGGGATCTGGGGCCAACGTCCTGACTTTC